This TCR beta chain was identified during a study of regulatory T cells in long-lasting Graves disease. General study findings and limits: Comparison showed that persistent patients shared more public clonotypes (roughly 2,500) than new patients (966).

From germline, CDR1 is MDHEN and CDR2 SYDVKM. V dropped 4 bases and J dropped 1 base, with 7 bases sitting between them. The CDR3 totals 13 residues. iRepertoire HTBI primers and Arm-PCR of CDR3 regions built TCR beta libraries. TCRdb independently ran MiXCR on the multiplex PCR reads; one entry per CDR3 protein. The repertoire consists of a few hundred thousand distinct CDR3 sequences, with 13% occurring once and the leading ten covering roughly 9.7%. This clonotype was detected many times. Its cognate antigen is unknown. Sample time point: newly diagnosed GD, antithyroid drugs for less than 3 months. PBMCs provided the RNA from which the TCR library was made. The same data also went into a second study, on T cells in Graves' hyperthyroidism and ophthalmopathy. That source adds: Hyperthyroidism was newly diagnosed in patients aged 18 to 65 (duration under 2 months). Ophthalmopathy onset followed model prediction by a median about six months.

The rearrangement uses TRBV28 and TRBJ1-1; D not resolved. This receptor was identified in a man aged 25-40 years with Graves disease. The starting material was peripheral blood mononuclear cells (PBMCs), obtained at new diagnosis, from a patient treated with antithyroid drugs. CDR3 region: CASSYVRNTEAFF. The DNA for the CDR3 is TGTGCCAGCAGTTACGTTAGGAACACTGAAGCTTTCTTT.